This T cell receptor beta chain was captured in a study of T-cell memory formation after mild COVID-19. About the study: TCR clusters mostly belonged to single donors.

One entry per CDR3 protein, called by TCRdb with MiXCR from the 5' RACE reads. Of fewer than 700,000 distinct CDR3 sequences in the sample, roughly 17% are singletons; the top ten hold approximately 12%. Whole-study results and caveats: Pre-infection memory contained some responding clones, which suggested that cross-reactive memory had joined. CD4+ contracting clones were found mainly in CM and EM, and CD8+ ones in EMRA.

Trimming at V came to 1 base and at J to 8 bases, leaving 6 bases not matched to a gene. The germline gives CDR1 LNHNV, CDR2 YYDKDF (reference sequence). The CDR3 consists of 14 residues. In this sample, this clonotype turned up once. The antigen is undetermined. The chain employs TRBV15 and TRBJ1-2, with 8 bases lining up with TRBD1. Sequenced input: PBMCs or a T cell subset sorted from them (not recorded which). This receptor was obtained from an adult woman who had mild COVID-19 (a few samples of this study predate the infection). Cell type and time point are not known. The CDR3 sequence is CATSRARTGRGYTF. The CDR3 DNA follows: TGTGCCACCAGCAGAGCCCGGACAGGGAGGGGCTACACCTTC.